A selection of T cell receptor beta chains follows, all from one sample in a study of control samples from healthy donors and cancer patients. Generated by immunoSEQ multiplex PCR, the TCRdb table keeps only in-frame clones and is missing some. Of approximately 170,000 clones listed, about 91% were seen once; the top ten hold 4.5% to 6%. The sequencing input was blood. These receptors were taken from a woman under 40 in good health. Both conserved end residues are part of each CDR3. D genes are given only for firm matches. Part of the rows lack a size; the others show once, few, many or a class for expanded clones.

>TRBJ1-3|.|TRBV14|few
CASSQPIGLTINTIYF
TGTGCCAGCAGCCAACCGATCGGGCTGACAATAAACACCATATATTTT
>TRBJ2-7|.|TRBV6-5|.
CASSHRVPYEQYF
TGTGCCAGCAGTCACAGGGTCCCCTACGAGCAGTACTTC
>TRBJ2-1|TRBD2|TRBV6-2/TRBV6-3|.
CASSRGLAQNEQFF
TGTGCCAGCAGCCGAGGACTAGCGCAGAATGAGCAGTTCTTC
>TRBJ1-5|.|TRBV27|few
CASSFIGQPQHF
TGTGCCAGCAGTTTTATCGGCCAGCCCCAGCATTTT
>TRBJ2-1|.|TRBV28|once
CASSFSSYNEQFF
TGTGCCAGCAGTTTTAGCTCCTACAATGAGCAGTTCTTC
>TRBJ2-3|.|TRBV7-6|.
CASSLLQNTDTQYF
TGTGCCAGCAGCTTACTACAGAACACAGATACGCAGTATTTT
>TRBJ2-7|TRBD1|TRBV4-2|.
CASSRAGGKEEQYF
TGTGCCAGCAGCCGCGCAGGGGGCAAAGAAGAGCAGTACTTC
>TRBJ2-1|TRBD1|TRBV27|.
CASSLGTGGGNEQFF
TGTGCCAGCAGTTTAGGGACAGGGGGGGGCAATGAGCAGTTCTTC
>TRBJ2-3|.|TRBV12-3/TRBV12-4|.
CASSLGSYTQYF
TGTGCCAGCAGTCTCGGATCCTATACGCAGTATTTT
>TRBJ2-3|.|TRBV9|.
CASSETPGTDTQYF
TGTGCCAGCAGCGAGACCCCCGGCACAGATACGCAGTATTTT
>TRBJ1-2|.|TRBV5-1|.
CASSPRTDNYGYTF
TGCGCCAGCAGCCCCAGGACCGACAACTATGGCTACACCTTC
>TRBJ1-2|.|TRBV25-1|.
CASIQTGRISGYTF
TGTGCCAGCATCCAGACAGGTCGGATTTCAGGCTACACCTTC
>TRBJ2-3|.|TRBV4-1|.
CASSPRRPGTDTQYF
TGCGCCAGCAGCCCAAGACGTCCAGGCACAGATACGCAGTATTTT
>TRBJ1-1|.|TRBV2|.
CASGQPAFF
TGTGCCAGTGGTCAGCCGGCTTTCTTT
>TRBJ2-5|TRBD1|TRBV6-2/TRBV6-3|.
CASSDRDSQETQYF
TGTGCCAGCAGCGATCGGGACAGCCAAGAGACCCAGTACTTC
>TRBJ1-2|.|TRBV11-2|.
CASSLEPTTYGYTF
TGTGCCAGCAGCTTAGAACCAACGACCTATGGCTACACCTTC
>TRBJ1-2|.|TRBV6-5|.
CASGDLPRNTF
TGTGCCAGCGGCGACCTCCCCAGGAACACCTTC
>TRBJ2-3|.|TRBV19|.
CASSPANTDTQYF
TGTGCCAGTAGTCCCGCGAACACAGATACGCAGTATTTT
>TRBJ2-1|.|TRBV3-1/TRBV3-2|.
CASSQDRGPSWEPNEQFF
TGTGCCAGCAGCCAAGATCGTGGACCCTCCTGGGAGCCCAATGAGCAGTTCTTC
>TRBJ2-3|.|TRBV6-4|few
CASSEGSGSTDTQYF
TGTGCCAGCAGTGAAGGTAGCGGAAGCACAGATACGCAGTATTTT
>TRBJ2-7|.|TRBV19|.
CASSIRDGSYEQYF
TGTGCCAGTAGTATCCGGGACGGCTCCTACGAGCAGTACTTC
>TRBJ2-3|.|TRBV4-2|.
CASSQKGAADTQYF
TGTGCCAGCAGCCAAAAGGGAGCCGCAGATACGCAGTATTTT
>TRBJ1-1|.|TRBV7-9|few
CASSLEGSEAFF
TGTGCCAGCAGCTTAGAGGGATCTGAAGCTTTCTTT
>TRBJ1-2|.|TRBV7-2|.
CASSLVSQVANYGYTF
TGTGCCAGCAGCTTAGTTAGCCAGGTAGCTAACTATGGCTACACCTTC
>TRBJ1-5|.|TRBV6-6|few
CASSYGTNQPQHF
TGTGCCAGCAGTTACGGGACAAATCAGCCCCAGCATTTT
>TRBJ2-2|TRBD1|TRBV9|.
CASSVTRDSPDTGELFF
TGTGCCAGCAGCGTCACAAGGGACAGCCCCGACACCGGGGAGCTGTTTTTT
>TRBJ1-1|TRBD1|TRBV28|.
CASSPPSGGIAEAFF
TGTGCCAGCAGTCCCCCATCAGGGGGCATCGCTGAAGCTTTCTTT
>TRBJ2-5|TRBD2|TRBV5-1|.
CASTTSGLQETQYF
TGCGCCAGCACCACTAGCGGGCTGCAAGAGACCCAGTACTTC
>TRBJ2-1|TRBD2|TRBV14|.
CASSQDPLSASGHYNEQFF
TGTGCCAGCAGCCAAGATCCTTTGTCGGCTAGCGGCCACTACAATGAGCAGTTCTTC
>TRBJ2-1|.|TRBV10-3|.
CAIKSVGDSYNEQFF
TGTGCCATCAAATCGGTGGGGGACTCCTACAATGAGCAGTTCTTC
>TRBJ2-7|TRBD1|TRBV29-1|.
CSVDQGAYEQYF
TGCAGCGTTGACCAGGGGGCCTACGAGCAGTACTTC